These T cell receptor beta chains were read from a single sample in a study of T-cell reconstitution after alpha-beta-depleted transplantation in children. TCRdb analysed the PCR reads with MiXCR anew, one entry per CDR3 protein. The sample yields about 500,000 distinct CDR3 sequences, more than 9.5% seen once. Source: PBMCs, mostly from graft donor cells, taken 180 days after TCRalphabeta/CD19-depleted stem cell transplant. All receptors derive from a female patient aged 2-9 years who had a stem cell transplant for aplastic anemia, so the T cells may come from the graft donor. The CDR3 runs from the conserved cysteine through the conserved F or W. Fields, in order: D gene, V gene, J gene, clone size, CDR3 DNA, CDR3 protein. D genes are given only for firm matches. Where a row states a size, it is once, few, many or the class of an expanded clone; other rows omit it.

d_gene: NA
v_gene: TRBV7-9
j_gene: TRBJ1-1
abundance: once
CDR3nt: TGTGCCAGCAGCGTACGGTTTACCATGAACACTGAAGCTTTCTTT
CDR3aa: CASSVRFTMNTEAFF

d_gene: NA
v_gene: TRBV15
j_gene: TRBJ1-4
abundance: many
CDR3nt: TGTGCCACCAGCAGAGCCACGCAAGAAAAACTGTTTTTT
CDR3aa: CATSRATQEKLFF

d_gene: TRBD2
v_gene: TRBV10-3
j_gene: TRBJ2-1
abundance: many
CDR3nt: TGTGCCATCAGTGAGCGTAGCGGGAGCTCCTACAATGAGCAGTTCTTC
CDR3aa: CAISERSGSSYNEQFF

d_gene: TRBD1
v_gene: TRBV11-2
j_gene: TRBJ2-7
abundance: few
CDR3nt: TGTGCCAGCAGCATGGACAGGGGGAGCTCCTACGAGCAGTACTTC
CDR3aa: CASSMDRGSSYEQYF

d_gene: TRBD1
v_gene: TRBV5-1
j_gene: TRBJ1-1
abundance: few
CDR3nt: TGCGCCAGCAGCATAGAGACAGGGTTGAACACTGAAGCTTTCTTT
CDR3aa: CASSIETGLNTEAFF

d_gene: NA
v_gene: TRBV25-1
j_gene: TRBJ1-5
abundance: NA
CDR3nt: TGTGCCAGCAGAGAGGGGGGGAGCAATCAGCCCCAGCATTTT
CDR3aa: CASREGGSNQPQHF

d_gene: NA
v_gene: TRBV5-5
j_gene: TRBJ1-2
abundance: few
CDR3nt: TGTGCCAGCAGCTTGGTAGAGTGGTATGGCTACACCTTC
CDR3aa: CASSLVEWYGYTF

d_gene: NA
v_gene: TRBV5-5
j_gene: TRBJ2-4
abundance: few
CDR3nt: TGTGCCAGCAGCCAAAGAATAAAGGGGGAACCCGCCAAAAACATTCAGTACTTC
CDR3aa: CASSQRIKGEPAKNIQYF

d_gene: NA
v_gene: TRBV5-1
j_gene: TRBJ2-3
abundance: many
CDR3nt: TGTGCCAGCAGTCTCACAGATACGCAGTATTTT
CDR3aa: CASSLTDTQYF

d_gene: TRBD2
v_gene: TRBV20-1
j_gene: TRBJ2-7
abundance: NA
CDR3nt: TGCAGTGCTAGACGGGACTATTTTATCGAGCAGTACTTC
CDR3aa: CSARRDYFIEQYF

d_gene: NA
v_gene: TRBV5-1
j_gene: TRBJ1-2
abundance: few
CDR3nt: TGCGCCAGCAGCTTGATGACAGACTCCTATGGCTACACCTTC
CDR3aa: CASSLMTDSYGYTF

d_gene: NA
v_gene: TRBV28
j_gene: TRBJ2-6
abundance: many
CDR3nt: TGTGCCAGCAGTAACTACTTTGGCTCTGGGGCCAACGTCCTGACTTTC
CDR3aa: CASSNYFGSGANVLTF

d_gene: TRBD2
v_gene: TRBV24-1
j_gene: TRBJ2-3
abundance: few
CDR3nt: TGTGCCACCAGGGGGAGGGGCACGGATACGCAGTATTTT
CDR3aa: CATRGRGTDTQYF

d_gene: NA
v_gene: TRBV7-7
j_gene: TRBJ2-2
abundance: NA
CDR3nt: TGTGCCAGCAGCCTCTCGCTGGCTAGACAGAGCGGTCCTTTTACCGGGGAGCTGTTTTTT
CDR3aa: CASSLSLARQSGPFTGELFF

d_gene: NA
v_gene: TRBV28
j_gene: TRBJ2-7
abundance: NA
CDR3nt: TGTGCCAGCAGCTTAGGGCCAGGGACATCGTACGAGCAGTACTTC
CDR3aa: CASSLGPGTSYEQYF

d_gene: TRBD1
v_gene: TRBV12-3/TRBV12-4
j_gene: TRBJ1-3
abundance: NA
CDR3nt: TGTGCCAGCAGGCCCTCTCGACAGGGAAGCTCTGGAAACACCATATATTTT
CDR3aa: CASRPSRQGSSGNTIYF

d_gene: NA
v_gene: TRBV25-1
j_gene: TRBJ1-2
abundance: few
CDR3nt: TGTGCCAGCAGTGATATGCCCGACCCTGGGGGCTACACCTTC
CDR3aa: CASSDMPDPGGYTF

d_gene: NA
v_gene: TRBV9
j_gene: TRBJ1-1
abundance: NA
CDR3nt: TGTGCCAGCAGCGTAAATTGGGGGGGCGCGGCGAACACTGAAGCTTTCTTT
CDR3aa: CASSVNWGGAANTEAFF

d_gene: TRBD2
v_gene: TRBV20-1
j_gene: TRBJ2-1
abundance: many
CDR3nt: TGCAGTGCTAGAGGTTTTGTTTGGCGGGGGACTAGCGGGAGAAGGAGTAATGAGCAGTTCTTC
CDR3aa: CSARGFVWRGTSGRRSNEQFF

d_gene: NA
v_gene: TRBV27
j_gene: TRBJ1-2
abundance: many
CDR3nt: TGTGCCAGCAGTTTATCAGGGTACTATGGCTACACCTTC
CDR3aa: CASSLSGYYGYTF

d_gene: TRBD2
v_gene: TRBV20-1
j_gene: TRBJ2-1
abundance: NA
CDR3nt: TGCAGTGCTAGAATGGCGGGAGAGAGGTTGAGGGGCAATGAGCAGTTCTTC
CDR3aa: CSARMAGERLRGNEQFF

d_gene: NA
v_gene: TRBV11-2
j_gene: TRBJ1-5
abundance: NA
CDR3nt: TGTGCCAGCAGCCCCGCCGTCGGGGGGGTGGGTCAGCCCCAGCATTTT
CDR3aa: CASSPAVGGVGQPQHF

d_gene: NA
v_gene: TRBV6-1
j_gene: TRBJ1-1
abundance: NA
CDR3nt: TGTGCCAGCAGTGAAGAGGGAAAAGCTTTCTTT
CDR3aa: CASSEEGKAFF

d_gene: NA
v_gene: TRBV6-5
j_gene: TRBJ2-1
abundance: few
CDR3nt: TGTGCCAGCAGTTCCCACCTGAACAATGAGCAGTTCTTC
CDR3aa: CASSSHLNNEQFF

d_gene: TRBD2
v_gene: TRBV7-9
j_gene: TRBJ2-1
abundance: few
CDR3nt: TGTGCCAGCAGCTTCAAGCGGGGAAACAATGAGCAGTTCTTC
CDR3aa: CASSFKRGNNEQFF

d_gene: NA
v_gene: TRBV25-1
j_gene: TRBJ2-5
abundance: few
CDR3nt: TGTGCCAGCAGTGAAGGCAAGGGAATCAGAGAGACCCAGTACTTC
CDR3aa: CASSEGKGIRETQYF

d_gene: NA
v_gene: TRBV4-3
j_gene: TRBJ2-1
abundance: many
CDR3nt: TGCGCCAGCAGCCAGGACAGCTACAATGAGCAGTTCTTC
CDR3aa: CASSQDSYNEQFF

d_gene: NA
v_gene: TRBV28
j_gene: TRBJ2-5
abundance: NA
CDR3nt: TGTGCCAGCAGCATCGGACGGGGAGAGACCCAGTACTTC
CDR3aa: CASSIGRGETQYF

d_gene: NA
v_gene: TRBV12-3/TRBV12-4
j_gene: TRBJ2-1
abundance: many
CDR3nt: TGTGCCAGCAGTTTAGCCCCCCGGGGTTACAATGAGCAGTTCTTC
CDR3aa: CASSLAPRGYNEQFF

d_gene: NA
v_gene: TRBV20-1
j_gene: TRBJ2-2
abundance: NA
CDR3nt: TGCAGTGCTGGTTCGGGGACGGCGAACACCGGGGAGCTGTTTTTT
CDR3aa: CSAGSGTANTGELFF

d_gene: NA
v_gene: TRBV5-1
j_gene: TRBJ2-1
abundance: few
CDR3nt: TGCGCCAGCAGCTTGGGGCTTTTTGCTTACAATGAGCAGTTCTTC
CDR3aa: CASSLGLFAYNEQFF

d_gene: TRBD2
v_gene: TRBV5-1
j_gene: TRBJ2-2
abundance: many
CDR3nt: TGCGCCAGCAGCTCCGCTAGCGGAAACACCGGGGAGCTGTTTTTT
CDR3aa: CASSSASGNTGELFF